The present entry profiles one TCR beta chain with its context. Its antigen is unknown. TCRdb independently ran MiXCR on the reads; one entry per CDR3 protein. The sample has 68,000 or so distinct CDR3 sequences; more than 20% are singletons. The record originates from a study of T cell repertoires in cytomegalovirus infection. CDR1 is MDHEN, CDR2 SYDVKM, per germline. V gave up 3 bases and J gave up 2 bases, with 10 bases separating them. The CDR3 consists of 15 residues. This chain uses TRBV28 with TRBJ2-2; D possibly corresponds to TRBD2 (6 bases). This TCR derives from a human donor in good health (CMV status not recorded). Some clones in this sample may be carry-over from other donors' samples. The sample comprised PBMCs, sequenced either directly or after in vitro stimulation (not recorded which). The chain's CDR3 is CASSFSGTNTGELFF. DNA of the CDR3: TGTGCCAGCAGTTTTTCCGGGACTAACACCGGGGAGCTGTTTTTT.